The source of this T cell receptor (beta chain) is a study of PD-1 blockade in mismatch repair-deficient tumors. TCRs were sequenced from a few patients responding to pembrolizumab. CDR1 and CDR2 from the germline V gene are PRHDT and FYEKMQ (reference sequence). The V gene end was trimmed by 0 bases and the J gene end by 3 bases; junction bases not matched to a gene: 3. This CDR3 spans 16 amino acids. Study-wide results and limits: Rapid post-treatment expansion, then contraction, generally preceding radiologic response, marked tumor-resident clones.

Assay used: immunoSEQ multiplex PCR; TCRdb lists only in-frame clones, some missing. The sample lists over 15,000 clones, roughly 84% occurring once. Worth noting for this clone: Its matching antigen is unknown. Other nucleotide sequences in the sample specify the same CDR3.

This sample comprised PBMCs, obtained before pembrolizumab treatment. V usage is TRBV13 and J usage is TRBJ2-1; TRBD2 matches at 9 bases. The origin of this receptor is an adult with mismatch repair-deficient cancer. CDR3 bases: TGTGCCAGCAGCTTAGGTCTAGCGGGACGCTACAATGAGCAGTTCTTC. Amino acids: CASSLGLAGRYNEQFF.